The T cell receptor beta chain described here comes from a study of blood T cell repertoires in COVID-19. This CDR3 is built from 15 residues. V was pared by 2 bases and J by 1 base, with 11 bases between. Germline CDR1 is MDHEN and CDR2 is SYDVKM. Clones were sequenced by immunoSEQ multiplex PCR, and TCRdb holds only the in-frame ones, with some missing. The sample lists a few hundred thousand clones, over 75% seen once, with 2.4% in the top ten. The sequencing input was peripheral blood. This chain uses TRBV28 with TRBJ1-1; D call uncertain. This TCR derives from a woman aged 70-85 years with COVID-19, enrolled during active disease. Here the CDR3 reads CASSLERVSNTEAFF. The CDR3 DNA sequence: TGTGCCAGCAGTTTAGAACGGGTCTCGAACACTGAAGCTTTCTTT.